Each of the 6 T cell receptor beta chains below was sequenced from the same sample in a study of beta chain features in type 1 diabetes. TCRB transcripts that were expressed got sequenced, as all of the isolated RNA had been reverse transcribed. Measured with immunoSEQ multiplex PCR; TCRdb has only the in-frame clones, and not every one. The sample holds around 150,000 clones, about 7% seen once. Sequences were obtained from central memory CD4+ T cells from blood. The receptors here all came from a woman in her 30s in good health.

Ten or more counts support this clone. The CDR3 protein is CSVMGSVTGELFF. The CDR3 DNA reads as TGCAGCGTTATGGGTAGCGTAACCGGGGAGCTGTTTTTT. V gene TRBV29-1 combines with J gene TRBJ2-2; tentative D call: TRBD2 (5 bases). This CDR3 spans 13 amino acids. The ends were cut back, 5 bases at V and 5 bases at J, with 12 bases in the middle. Looked up from germline, CDR1 is SQVTM and CDR2 is ANQGSEA.

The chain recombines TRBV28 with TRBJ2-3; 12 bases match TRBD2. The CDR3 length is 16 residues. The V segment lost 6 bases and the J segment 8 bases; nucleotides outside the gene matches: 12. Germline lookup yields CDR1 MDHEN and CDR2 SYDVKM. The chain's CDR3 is CASSTPTSGRRGTQYF. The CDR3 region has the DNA TGTGCCAGCAGCACACCGACTAGCGGGAGAAGGGGTACGCAGTATTTT.

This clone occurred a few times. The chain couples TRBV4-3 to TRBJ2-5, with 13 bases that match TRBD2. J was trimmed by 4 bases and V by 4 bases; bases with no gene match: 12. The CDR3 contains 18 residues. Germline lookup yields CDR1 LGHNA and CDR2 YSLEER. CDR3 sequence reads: CASSPPPGLAGAGETQYF. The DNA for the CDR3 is TGCGCCAGCAGCCCTCCGCCTGGACTAGCGGGAGCGGGAGAGACCCAGTACTTC.

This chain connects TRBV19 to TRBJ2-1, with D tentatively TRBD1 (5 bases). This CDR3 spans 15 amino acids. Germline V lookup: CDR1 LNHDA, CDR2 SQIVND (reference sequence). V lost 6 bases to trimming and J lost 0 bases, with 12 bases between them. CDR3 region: CASRDTGTSYNEQFF. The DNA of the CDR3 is TGTGCCAGTAGGGACACAGGTACCTCCTACAATGAGCAGTTCTTC.

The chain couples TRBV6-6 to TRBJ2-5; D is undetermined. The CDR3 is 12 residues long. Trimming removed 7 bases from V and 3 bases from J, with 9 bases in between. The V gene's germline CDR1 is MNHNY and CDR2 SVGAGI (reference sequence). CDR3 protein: CASTSRKETQYF. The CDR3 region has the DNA TGTGCCAGCACATCCAGGAAAGAGACCCAGTACTTC.

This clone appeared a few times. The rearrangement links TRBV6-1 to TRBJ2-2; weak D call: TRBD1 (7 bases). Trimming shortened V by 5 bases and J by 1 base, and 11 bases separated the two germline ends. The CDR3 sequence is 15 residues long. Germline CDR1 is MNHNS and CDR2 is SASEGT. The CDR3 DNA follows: TGTGCCAGCAGTCAGGGGGAGGTGAACACCGGGGAGCTGTTTTTT. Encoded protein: CASSQGEVNTGELFF.